Following are 27 T cell receptor beta chains from one sample sequenced in a study of PD-1 blockade in classical Hodgkin lymphoma. Time point of the sample: cycle 4 day 1 (C4D1), after five to seven weeks of nivolumab. Brentuximab vedotin exposure varied, and every patient relapsed after autologous stem cell transplantation. TCRdb's copy holds only in-frame clones and misses some; the assay was immunoSEQ multiplex PCR. The data hold 96,000 or so clones, with approximately 94% observed a single time. Sample: peripheral blood mononuclear cells (PBMCs), taken before the fourth cycle of nivolumab. All receptors derive from a human donor with classical Hodgkin lymphoma.

This clone was detected only a few times. For the CDR3, the DNA is TGTGCCACCTGGCGGGTGAACACTGAAGCTTTCTTT. This gives the protein CATWRVNTEAFF. The V gene is TRBV2, the J gene TRBJ1-1; no reliable D call. Germline values: CDR1 SNHLY, CDR2 FYNNEI. The V end lost 10 bases, the J end lost 0 bases, and 9 bases lay between the germline ends. This CDR3 contains 12 residues.

The gene calls are TRBV30 and TRBJ2-3; D may be TRBD1 or TRBD2 (5 bases each). V was shortened by 0 bases and J by 2 bases, with 12 bases between the two germline ends. The CDR3 contains 15 residues. CDR1 is GTSNPN, CDR2 SVGIG, per germline (reference sequence). DNA of the CDR3: TGTGCCTGGAGTGTAGACGGGACCATCACAGATACGCAGTATTTT. It translates to CAWSVDGTITDTQYF.

The V call is TRBV27, the J call TRBJ2-1; the D is unclear. This CDR3 comprises 14 residues. V shed 6 bases and J shed 9 bases, with 18 bases lying between them. Germline V gives CDR1 MNHEY, CDR2 SMNVEV (reference sequence). DNA for the CDR3: TGTGCCAGCAGCCTAAGACCCTACGGCGGTGAGCAGTTCTTC. It translates to CASSLRPYGGEQFF.

This clone was counted only a few times. The rearrangement links TRBV19 to TRBJ1-1; D unclear. Between the trimmed V and J ends, which lost 4 bases and 4 bases, there was a span of 10 bases. The V gene's germline CDR1 is LNHDA and CDR2 SQIVND (reference sequence). The CDR3 sequence is 13 residues long. The CDR3 region is CASSSTSLTEAFF. The CDR3 DNA is TGTGCCAGTAGTAGCACAAGCCTCACTGAAGCTTTCTTT. Variable domain in full (rest from reference TRBV19 and TRBJ1-1): DGGITQSPKYLFRKEGQNVTLSCEQNLNHDAMYWYRQDPGQGLRLIYYSQIVNDFQKGDIAEGYSVSREKKESFPLTVTSAQKNPTAFYLCASSSTSLTEAFFGQGTRLTVV.

This sequence joins TRBV28 and TRBJ2-3, with 7 bases fitting TRBD2. The V and J ends lost 11 bases and 2 bases, in that order; junction bases with no gene match: 10. In germline, CDR1 is MDHEN, CDR2 SYDVKM. The CDR3 is 14 amino acids. The CDR3 region has the DNA TGTGCCGTGAGAGCTAGCGGAGACACAGATACGCAGTATTTT. It codes for CAVRASGDTDTQYF.

V gene TRBV11-3 combines with J gene TRBJ2-7; D not resolved. The CDR3 consists of 12 residues. Trimming took 4 bases from V and 6 from J, leaving 10 bases between them. From germline, CDR1 is SGHNT and CDR2 YENEEA. The CDR3 region is CASSSNSVEQYF. The CDR3 nucleotides are TGTGCCAGCAGCTCGAACAGCGTCGAGCAGTACTTC.

The rearrangement links TRBV29-1 to TRBJ2-7; 8 bases are a match to TRBD1. Germline V CDR1 and CDR2: SQVTM, ANQGSEA. J gave up 5 bases and V 5 bases, and 5 bases lay outside the gene matches. The CDR3 runs 12 residues. The CDR3 region has the DNA TGCAGCGTTCATACGACAGGGGACGAGCAGTACTTC. Translated, it gives CSVHTTGDEQYF.

The chain links TRBV14 to TRBJ2-7, with D hard to call. The CDR3 is 11 amino acids. In germline, CDR1 is SGHDN, CDR2 FVKESK. V was shortened by 4 bases and J by 3 bases, with 4 bases between the two germline ends. CDR3 bases: TGTGCCAGCAGCCCCGGCTACGAGCAGTACTTC. Translation gives CASSPGYEQYF.

The chain has TRBV28 and TRBJ1-1, with 8 bases lining up with TRBD1. The CDR3 loop spans 14 amino acids. Germline V lookup: CDR1 MDHEN, CDR2 SYDVKM. V shed 6 bases, J shed 4 bases, and the junction held 7 bases outside the gene matches. CDR3 sequence: CASSDPGQATEAFF. DNA of the CDR3: TGTGCCAGCAGCGACCCGGGACAGGCCACTGAAGCTTTCTTT.

This chain links TRBV7-6 with TRBJ2-5; 7 bases match TRBD1. The trim removed 3 bases at V and 3 bases at J, leaving 4 bases unmatched. The CDR3 sequence is 14 residues long. CDR1 and CDR2 (germline): SGHVS, FNYEAQ. CDR3 loop: CASSFYDREETQYF. CDR3 DNA: TGTGCCAGCAGCTTTTACGACAGGGAAGAGACCCAGTACTTC.

This clone was observed once. The chain employs TRBV2 and TRBJ2-3; 9 bases are shared with TRBD1. The germline gives CDR1 SNHLY, CDR2 FYNNEI. The CDR3 runs to 15 residues. Unmatched junction bases numbered 6, after V lost 6 bases and J lost 2 bases. CDR3 residues: CASRLDRGITDTQYF. The CDR3 nucleotides read TGTGCCAGCAGGCTGGACAGGGGAATCACAGATACGCAGTATTTT.

The V and J genes are TRBV7-9 and TRBJ2-4; D perhaps matches TRBD1 (6 bases). The CDR3 contains 14 residues. V was clipped by 5 bases and J by 0 bases, with 8 bases between them. CDR1 and CDR2 from the germline V gene are SEHNR and FQNEAQ (reference sequence). The DNA for the CDR3 is TGTGCCAGCAGCCTGGGGGCAGCCAAAAACATTCAGTACTTC. Amino acids: CASSLGAAKNIQYF. The variable domain in full, with the rest retrieved from reference TRBV7-9 and TRBJ2-4, is DTGVSQNPRHKITKRGQNVTFRCDPISEHNRLYWYRQTLGQGPEFLTYFQNEAQLEKSRLLSDRFSAERPKGSFSTLEIQRTEQGDSAMYLCASSLGAAKNIQYFGAGTRLSVL.

The chain is built from TRBV27 and TRBJ2-7; 10 positions agree with TRBD1. Germline V gives CDR1 MNHEY, CDR2 SMNVEV (reference sequence). Germline trimming cut 4 bases from V and 5 bases from J; bases unmatched to any gene: 8. The CDR3 consists of 15 residues. The CDR3 DNA sequence: TGTGCCAGCAGTTCTTGGACAGGGGGGCTCCACGAGCAGTACTTC. It specifies CASSSWTGGLHEQYF.

This chain connects TRBV6-1 to TRBJ1-2; D not certain. The V gene's germline CDR1 is MNHNS and CDR2 SASEGT. The CDR3 contains 12 residues. V was shortened by 2 bases and J by 6 bases, with 7 bases between the two germline ends. The CDR3 DNA reads as TGTGCCAGCAGTGAAAAGGGCCATGGCTACACCTTC. Amino acid sequence: CASSEKGHGYTF.

About this clone: The junction and the germline gene differ at one end; a read error may be behind it. CDR3 coding DNA: TGTGCCAGTAGTCTAGACGATCCGGGACAGGGGGCTAGGGAGCTGTTTTTT. This encodes CASSLDDPGQGARELFF. The V gene is TRBV19, the J gene TRBJ2-2, with TRBD1 matching 12 bases. Germline CDR1 and CDR2: LNHDA and SQIVND (reference sequence). The CDR3 spans 17 residues.

The chain uses TRBV5-1 and TRBJ2-5; unclear D gene. Trimming shortened V by 0 bases and J by 5 bases, and 8 bases separated the two germline ends. The CDR3 length is 13 residues. Germline CDR1 SGHRS, CDR2 YFSETQ. This CDR3 reads CASSLDPRETQYF. The CDR3 coding sequence is TGCGCCAGCAGCTTGGATCCCCGGGAGACCCAGTACTTC. The variable domain in full, completed from reference TRBV5-1 and TRBJ2-5, reads KAGVTQTPRYLIKTRGQQVTLSCSPISGHRSVSWYQQTPGQGLQFLFEYFSETQRNKGNFPGRFSGRQFSNSRSEMNVSTLELGDSALYLCASSLDPRETQYFGPGTRLLVL.

The rearrangement uses TRBV18 and TRBJ2-7; 7 bases are shared with TRBD1. Germline V lookup: CDR1 KGHSH, CDR2 LQKENI. This CDR3 has 13 residues. Unmatched junction bases numbered 2, after V lost 1 base and J lost 5 bases. The DNA of the CDR3 is TGTGCCAGCTCACCACAAACAGGGGACGAGCAGTACTTC. Protein sequence: CASSPQTGDEQYF.

The chain is built from TRBV19 and TRBJ2-1; D not certain. The V and J ends lost 6 bases and 0 bases respectively, with 12 bases between them. The CDR3 runs 15 residues. Germline-derived CDR1 and CDR2 are LNHDA and SQIVND (reference sequence). This chain's CDR3 is CASRPLRSSYNEQFF. DNA for the CDR3: TGTGCCAGTAGACCATTGCGGAGCTCCTACAATGAGCAGTTCTTC.

The chain is built from TRBV27 and TRBJ1-2, with D perhaps matching TRBD1 (5 bases). Germline V gene data show CDR1 as MNHEY and CDR2 as SMNVEV (reference sequence). The length of the CDR3 is 16 residues. The germline V and J ends were trimmed by 7 bases and 2 bases, with 20 bases remaining between them. CDR3 sequence reads: CASTLSLTGWNYGYTF. The CDR3 bases are TGTGCCAGCACCTTATCCCTAACAGGTTGGAACTATGGCTACACCTTC.

The chain employs TRBV18 and TRBJ1-1; D call uncertain. Trimming left V 2 bases short and J 0 bases short, with 10 bases between. Germline V gene sequence: CDR1 KGHSH, CDR2 LQKENI. CDR3 length: 15 residues. The DNA for the CDR3 is TGTGCCAGCTCACCAGAGGGTGCAGTGAACACTGAAGCTTTCTTT. Amino acids: CASSPEGAVNTEAFF.

This chain links TRBV15 with TRBJ2-1; D gene unclear. V was cut by 5 bases and J by 9 bases, with 8 bases left in between. Germline V gives CDR1 LNHNV, CDR2 YYDKDF (reference sequence). The CDR3 covers 11 residues. The DNA of the CDR3 is TGTGCCACCAGCTTTATAAGTGAGCAGTTCTTC. Translation gives CATSFISEQFF.

The genes are TRBV4-2 and TRBJ2-2, with 7 bases fitting TRBD2. This CDR3 spans 17 amino acids. Germline V gene lookup returns CDR1 LGHNA and CDR2 YNFKEQ. With V trimmed by 2 bases and J by 1 base, 7 bases remained unmatched. CDR3 bases: TGTGCCAGCAGCCAACCCTCTAGCGGCATGAACACCGGGGAGCTGTTTTTT. Its protein product is CASSQPSSGMNTGELFF.

The J gene is TRBJ2-3, the V gene TRBV5-1; perhaps D is TRBD1 or TRBD2 (6 bases each). V was shortened by 7 bases and J by 5 bases, with 20 bases between the two germline ends. The CDR3 is 15 residues long. Germline lookup yields CDR1 SGHRS and CDR2 YFSETQ. CDR3 sequence (DNA): TGCGCCAGCCTAAAGGGGGGAATAGGAGGAGATACGCAGTATTTT. The encoded protein is CASLKGGIGGDTQYF.

The chain carries TRBV5-8 and TRBJ2-5, with D possibly TRBD1 on 5 matching bases. CDR3 length: 11 residues. The germline CDR1 and CDR2 sequences are SGHTS and YDEGEE. Trimming took 3 bases from V and 5 from J, leaving 5 bases between them. For the CDR3, the DNA is TGTGCCAGCAGCTGGGGCGAGACCCAGTACTTC. Protein: CASSWGETQYF.

V is TRBV29-1 and J is TRBJ2-1; TRBD2 might be the D (6 bases). The V gene lost 1 base and the J gene lost 0 bases, with 10 bases spanning the gap. In germline, CDR1 is SQVTM, CDR2 ANQGSEA. The CDR3 is 15 amino acids. CDR3 residues: CSVEALRDSYNEQFF. CDR3 coding DNA: TGCAGCGTTGAAGCATTGCGGGACTCCTACAATGAGCAGTTCTTC.

This chain links TRBV19 with TRBJ2-2; 7 nucleotides match TRBD2. V shed 9 bases and J 2 bases; nucleotides not matched to a gene: 12. From germline, CDR1 is LNHDA and CDR2 SQIVND (reference sequence). The CDR3 runs to 16 residues. DNA of the CDR3: TGTGCCAGCTCCCCGAGGCTAGCGGCAAACACCGGGGAGCTGTTTTTT. This encodes CASSPRLAANTGELFF.

This rearrangement joins TRBV29-1 to TRBJ2-7, with 8 bases fitting TRBD1. Germline CDR1 reads SQVTM; CDR2 reads ANQGSEA. V shed 7 bases and J 4 bases; nucleotides not matched to a gene: 6. CDR3 length: 12 residues. CDR3 in amino acids: CSARDRTYEQYF. CDR3 bases: TGCAGCGCCCGGGACAGGACGTACGAGCAGTACTTC.